These 27 T cell receptor beta chains came from one sample sequenced in a study of shared clonotypes between healthy human individuals. Here immunoSEQ multiplex PCR was the method, and the copy in TCRdb shows in-frame clones only, minus some. This sample has a few million clones, with just over 90% found just once. Source material: naive CD4+ T cells sorted from blood. Subset of the sample: CD45RA+ positively selected. These receptors originate from a man in his late teens or twenties in good health.

This sequence joins TRBV7-2 and TRBJ2-7; TRBD1 is a possible D gene (5 bases). The CDR3 length is 15 residues. Trimming removed 4 bases from V and 1 base from J, with 14 bases in between. CDR1 and CDR2 from the germline V gene are SGHTA and FQGNSA. CDR3 nucleotide sequence: TGTGCCAGCAGCTCGACAGTAGGAACTTCCTACGAGCAGTACTTC. It translates to CASSSTVGTSYEQYF. The full variable domain, completed using reference TRBV7-2 and TRBJ2-7, is GAGVSQSPSNKVTEKGKDVELRCDPISGHTALYWYRQSLGQGLEFLIYFQGNSAPDKSGLPSDRFSAERTGGSVSTLTIQRTQQEDSAVYLCASSSTVGTSYEQYFGPGTRLTVT.

The chain combines TRBV5-1 with TRBJ1-1, with a possible D match to TRBD1 (5 bases). The germline V gene encodes CDR1 SGHRS and CDR2 YFSETQ. With 1 base removed from V and 3 bases from J, the gap between germline ends came to 13 bases. This CDR3 is 15 amino acids long. The CDR3 loop is CASSLLGVGDTEAFF. The CDR3 region has the DNA TGCGCCAGCAGCTTGCTCGGGGTAGGGGACACTGAAGCTTTCTTT.

The chain combines TRBV6-1 with TRBJ1-5; D not resolved. CDR3 size: 13 residues. Germline V gives CDR1 MNHNS, CDR2 SASEGT. Trimming removed 2 bases from V and 3 bases from J, with 5 bases in between. CDR3 nucleotides: TGTGCCAGCAGTGAACGCCCCAATCAGCCCCAGCATTTT. Translated, it gives CASSERPNQPQHF.

The chain links TRBV5-1 to TRBJ2-3; 10 nucleotides align to TRBD2. The ends lost 0 bases at V and 2 bases at J; junction bases unmatched: 6. The CDR3 runs to 17 residues. Germline V gene lookup returns CDR1 SGHRS and CDR2 YFSETQ. The CDR3: CASSLVASGGFTDTQYF. DNA for the CDR3: TGCGCCAGCAGCTTGGTGGCTAGCGGGGGTTTCACAGATACGCAGTATTTT.

This clone was observed once. This rearrangement joins TRBV2 to TRBJ1-6; 7 nucleotides agree with TRBD1. J was trimmed by 5 bases and V by 10 bases; bases with no gene match: 5. Germline assignment: CDR1 SNHLY and CDR2 FYNNEI. The CDR3 loop spans 13 amino acids. The CDR3 loop reads CAKGDRDNSPLHF. CDR3 bases: TGTGCCAAAGGGGACAGAGATAATTCACCCCTCCACTTT.

The genes are TRBV9 and TRBJ2-2; D might be TRBD1 (6 bases). The CDR3 loop spans 16 amino acids. Germline V lookup: CDR1 SGDLS, CDR2 YYNGEE. The germline V and J ends were trimmed by 4 bases and 2 bases, with 15 bases remaining between them. CDR3 loop: CASSSRQALNTGELFF. The CDR3 DNA follows: TGTGCCAGCAGCTCCCGACAGGCCCTAAACACCGGGGAGCTGTTTTTT.

The V gene is TRBV5-5, the J gene TRBJ2-7, with 8 bases lining up with TRBD2. The V gene's germline CDR1 is SGHKS and CDR2 YYEKEE (reference sequence). Trimming took 6 bases from V and 6 from J; bases not matched to a gene: 11. CDR3 length equals 14 residues. In DNA, the CDR3 is TGTGCCAGCACCCGAGCGGGAGTTAACGGCGAGCAGTACTTC. Protein sequence: CASTRAGVNGEQYF.

The chain recombines TRBV6-5 with TRBJ2-1; tentative D call: TRBD2 (6 bases). Looked up from germline, CDR1 is MNHEY and CDR2 is SVGAGI. The CDR3 is made up of 15 amino acids. V was clipped by 3 bases and J by 4 bases, with 13 bases between them. The CDR3 protein is CASSYIRGKYNEQFF. The CDR3 DNA follows: TGTGCCAGCAGTTATATTCGCGGGAAGTACAATGAGCAGTTCTTC.

This clone was counted a single time. The rearrangement uses TRBV6-5 and TRBJ1-2; D possibly corresponds to TRBD1 (6 bases). From germline, CDR1 is MNHEY and CDR2 SVGAGI. V lost 3 bases and J lost 6, with 11 bases in between. The CDR3 spans 13 residues. This chain's CDR3 is CASSYTGTDGYTF. CDR3 coding DNA: TGTGCCAGCAGTTATACAGGGACGGATGGCTACACCTTC.

The chain recombines TRBV6-6 with TRBJ1-1; D is undetermined. Trimming shortened V by 6 bases and J by 0 bases, and 8 bases separated the two germline ends. This CDR3 has 13 amino acids. Germline-derived CDR1 and CDR2 are MNHNY and SVGAGI (reference sequence). The CDR3 coding sequence is TGTGCCAGCAGGGGGAGTATGAACACTGAAGCTTTCTTT. It is translated as CASRGSMNTEAFF.

About this clone itself: The sample has other DNA sequences that encode this CDR3 too. The CDR3 DNA is TGTGCCAGCAGCTTACAGGGCGCAGGGGAGCTGTTTTTT. This encodes CASSLQGAGELFF. This chain connects TRBV11-2 to TRBJ2-2, with D possibly TRBD1 on 5 matching bases. Deletions cut 2 bases from V and 8 bases from J, with 9 bases between. Germline V gene lookup returns CDR1 SGHAT and CDR2 FQNNGV. This CDR3 has 13 amino acids. The variable domain in full, completed from reference TRBV11-2 and TRBJ2-2, reads EAGVAQSPRYKIIEKRQSVAFWCNPISGHATLYWYQQILGQGPKLLIQFQNNGVVDDSQLPKDRFSAERLKGVDSTLKIQPAKLEDSAVYLCASSLQGAGELFFGEGSRLTVL.

Comments on this clone: The identical CDR3 is also encoded by other nucleotide sequences in the sample. The chain combines TRBV18 with TRBJ2-2, with 7 bases matching TRBD1. The CDR3 contains 15 residues. Germline V gene data show CDR1 as KGHSH and CDR2 as LQKENI. Trimming removed 2 bases from V and 5 bases from J; junction bases left unmatched: 5. CDR3 DNA: TGTGCCAGCTCACCATCTACAGGGGTTACCGGGGAGCTGTTTTTT. As protein: CASSPSTGVTGELFF.

This clone was seen only once. The chain links TRBV4-3 to TRBJ1-1, with D possibly matching TRBD1 (5 bases). Germline V gene lookup returns CDR1 LGHNA and CDR2 YSLEER. The CDR3 sequence is 13 residues long. The V end lost 0 bases, the J end lost 14 bases, and 16 bases lay between the germline ends. CDR3 protein: CASSQDRGLPGFF. The CDR3 region has the DNA TGCGCCAGCAGCCAAGATAGGGGTCTCCCTGGCTTCTTT.

The chain combines TRBV10-1 with TRBJ1-1; possible D gene TRBD1, 6 bases. Trimming shortened V by 3 bases and J by 5 bases, and 10 bases separated the two germline ends. CDR3 size: 13 residues. Germline lookup yields CDR1 WNHNN and CDR2 SYGVQD (reference sequence). The DNA for the CDR3 is TGCGCCAGCAGTGACACCGGGACAACTGAAGCTTTCTTT. Protein sequence: CASSDTGTTEAFF.

The chain recombines TRBV6-1 with TRBJ2-3; D could derive from TRBD1 or TRBD2 (5 bases each). The CDR3 has 16 amino acids. Deletions cut 2 bases from V and 6 bases from J, with 18 bases between. Per germline, CDR1 MNHNS and CDR2 SASEGT. CDR3 in DNA: TGTGCCAGCAGTGAAAGGTCCGGGGCGCCACTTGATACGCAGTATTTT. Translating gives CASSERSGAPLDTQYF.

This chain uses TRBV7-2 with TRBJ2-3; D is ambiguous. The V gene lost 4 bases and the J gene lost 2 bases, with 13 bases spanning the gap. The CDR3 has 15 amino acids. Germline V gives CDR1 SGHTA, CDR2 FQGNSA. As DNA, the CDR3 is TGTGCCAGCAGCTCAATGCTCTCACCCACAGATACGCAGTATTTT. It codes for CASSSMLSPTDTQYF. The whole variable domain, remainder taken from reference TRBV7-2 and TRBJ2-3, is GAGVSQSPSNKVTEKGKDVELRCDPISGHTALYWYRQSLGQGLEFLIYFQGNSAPDKSGLPSDRFSAERTGGSVSTLTIQRTQQEDSAVYLCASSSMLSPTDTQYFGPGTRLTVL.

The chain is built from TRBV27 and TRBJ2-5, with TRBD1 identical over 8 bases. V lost 3 bases to trimming and J lost 3 bases; unmatched junction nucleotides: 3. There are 14 residues in the CDR3. From germline, CDR1 is MNHEY and CDR2 SMNVEV (reference sequence). CDR3 loop: CASSLRQGKETQYF. The CDR3 DNA reads TGTGCCAGCAGTTTGCGACAGGGGAAAGAGACCCAGTACTTC.

The CDR3 reads CASSIDYRYGYTF. The CDR3 region has the DNA TGTGCCAGTAGTATAGATTATCGGTATGGCTACACCTTC. V usage is TRBV19 and J usage is TRBJ1-2; D is ambiguous. The V end lost 0 bases, the J end lost 5 bases, and 7 bases lay between the germline ends. Germline V lookup: CDR1 LNHDA, CDR2 SQIVND (reference sequence). The CDR3 sequence is 13 residues long.

This clone was seen once. This chain connects TRBV27 to TRBJ1-4, with D possibly being TRBD1 (5 bases). The CDR3 loop spans 14 amino acids. V shed 8 bases and J shed 0 bases, with 10 bases lying between them. Germline V gene lookup returns CDR1 MNHEY and CDR2 SMNVEV (reference sequence). The CDR3 protein is CASRARATNEKLFF. Written as DNA, the CDR3 is TGTGCCAGCCGGGCCAGGGCAACTAATGAAAAACTGTTTTTT.

V usage is TRBV7-8 and J usage is TRBJ2-7; 8 bases agree with TRBD1. The CDR3 contains 15 residues. Trimming at V came to 1 base and at J to 2 bases, leaving 4 bases not matched to a gene. The germline CDR1 and CDR2 sequences are SGHVS and FQNEAQ. CDR3 sequence: CASSLGGTGPYEQYF. For the CDR3, the DNA is TGTGCCAGCAGCTTAGGAGGGACAGGCCCCTACGAGCAGTACTTC.

The sample holds one count of this clone. The DNA of the CDR3 is TGCGCCAGCAGCCAAGATCGGCCCTATAGCAATCAGCCCCAGCATTTT. This encodes CASSQDRPYSNQPQHF. The chain carries TRBV4-1 and TRBJ1-5, with no clear D. This CDR3 comprises 16 residues. V lost 0 bases and J 0 bases, leaving 9 bases between the germline ends. Germline-derived CDR1 and CDR2 are MGHRA and YSYEKL.

The genes are TRBV7-9 and TRBJ2-5; 10 positions match TRBD2. The J segment lost 3 bases and the V segment lost 1 base, leaving 2 bases of the junction unmatched. This CDR3 contains 15 residues. Germline assignment: CDR1 SEHNR and CDR2 FQNEAQ (reference sequence). For the CDR3, the DNA is TGTGCCAGCAGCTTAGGGACTAGCGGAAAAGAGACCCAGTACTTC. Its protein is CASSLGTSGKETQYF.

The table lists this clone with a count of one. CDR3 DNA sequence: TGTGCCAGCAGCTTAGATCTGGGGCAGGGTGCTTGGGAGCAGTACTTC. Its protein is CASSLDLGQGAWEQYF. The V and J genes are TRBV11-2 and TRBJ2-7; D is possibly TRBD1 (5 bases). Trimming removed 0 bases at V and 7 bases at J, with 19 bases between. Looked up from germline, CDR1 is SGHAT and CDR2 is FQNNGV. The CDR3 totals 16 residues.

V usage is TRBV18 and J usage is TRBJ2-1; tentatively, D is TRBD2 (5 bases). Germline CDR1 KGHSH, CDR2 LQKENI. Trimming cost V 2 bases and J 7 bases, with 9 bases left between them. The CDR3 has 13 amino acids. The DNA for the CDR3 is TGTGCCAGCTCACCAGGACTTATGAATGAGCAGTTCTTC. This encodes CASSPGLMNEQFF.

The gene calls are TRBV5-1 and TRBJ2-5; D could derive from TRBD1 or TRBD2 (5 bases each). V dropped 0 bases and J dropped 2 bases, with 11 bases sitting between them. The CDR3 is made up of 15 amino acids. Germline CDR1 is SGHRS and CDR2 is YFSETQ. In DNA form, the CDR3 reads TGCGCCAGCAGCTTGGCCAGGGACGGGCAAGAGACCCAGTACTTC. Its translation: CASSLARDGQETQYF.

The rearrangement links TRBV12-5 to TRBJ2-7, with no clear D. Germline V CDR1 and CDR2: LGHNT, FRNRAP. There are 13 residues in the CDR3. Deletions cut 1 base from V and 3 bases from J, with 7 bases between. The CDR3 DNA is TGTGCTAGTGGTTTGGGGTGGGGCTACGAGCAGTACTTC. It is translated as CASGLGWGYEQYF.

This clone appeared a single time. The chain uses TRBV5-1 and TRBJ1-1; no clear D. Germline loops: CDR1 SGHRS, CDR2 YFSETQ. The CDR3 sequence is 13 residues long. V dropped 6 bases and J dropped 2 bases, with 11 bases sitting between them. The CDR3 nucleotides are TGCGCCAGCACCTCGTCCTCTAACACTGAAGCTTTCTTT. Translating gives CASTSSSNTEAFF.